Below are 16 T cell receptor beta chains sequenced from a single sample in a study of cytomegalovirus exposure and HLA in healthy donors (dated by TCRdb to 2016 to 2017). Preparation of the library involved the immunoSEQ multiplex PCR assay. TCRdb obtained this table from immuneACCESS and retained in-frame rearrangements with V and J assigned. These tables miss some clones; where compared with another copy, unresolved V genes account for less than half of the shortfall, and the remainder is unexplained. This sample is represented by about 150,000 clones; 86% of them were singletons. The ten largest clones take up approximately 20% of the sample. Sequencing was carried out using PBMCs. The receptors originated from a man younger than 35 in good health and CMV-seropositive.

The V and J genes are TRBV29-1 and TRBJ2-7; 7 nucleotides align to TRBD1. The CDR3 is 15 amino acids. Germline V gene sequence: CDR1 SQVTM, CDR2 ANQGSEA. The V gene end was trimmed by 2 bases and the J gene end by 2 bases; junction bases not matched to a gene: 9. CDR3 coding DNA: TGCAGCGTTGAATTGGGAGACAGGGCTACCTACGAGCAGTACTTC. Translated: CSVELGDRATYEQYF.

This rearrangement joins TRBV19 to TRBJ1-4; no reliable D call. CDR3 length equals 15 residues. Germline V gene lookup returns CDR1 LNHDA and CDR2 SQIVND (reference sequence). V was trimmed by 3 bases and J by 0 bases, leaving 8 bases between them. CDR3 sequence (DNA): TGTGCCAGTAGTATGCTTTCAGCAACTAATGAAAAACTGTTTTTT. Protein sequence: CASSMLSATNEKLFF. Supplemented by reference TRBV19 and TRBJ1-4, the full variable domain reads DGGITQSPKYLFRKEGQNVTLSCEQNLNHDAMYWYRQDPGQGLRLIYYSQIVNDFQKGDIAEGYSVSREKKESFPLTVTSAQKNPTAFYLCASSMLSATNEKLFFGSGTQLSVL.

The chain is built from TRBV5-1 and TRBJ2-7; no definite D call. The CDR3 is 15 residues long. Germline V gene data show CDR1 as SGHRS and CDR2 as YFSETQ. V lost 0 bases and J lost 0, with 10 bases in between. CDR3 coding DNA: TGCGCCAGCAGCTTGGGCTCAGTAAGCTCCTACGAGCAGTACTTC. This sequence encodes CASSLGSVSSYEQYF.

V is TRBV6-5 and J is TRBJ1-2, with no clear D. The CDR3 is 12 residues long. With 5 bases removed from V and 2 bases from J, the gap between germline ends came to 6 bases. Germline values: CDR1 MNHEY, CDR2 SVGAGI. CDR3 coding DNA: TGTGCCAGCAGTGAAGCGAACTATGGCTACACCTTC. Translating it yields CASSEANYGYTF.

Written as DNA, the CDR3 is TGTGCCAGCAGCTTGGGGACTATCACAGATACGCAGTATTTT. Translated: CASSLGTITDTQYF. V and J are TRBV11-2 and TRBJ2-3; TRBD2 matches at 7 bases. From germline, CDR1 is SGHAT and CDR2 FQNNGV. CDR3 length: 14 amino acids. The ends lost 3 bases at V and 2 bases at J; junction bases unmatched: 2.

The chain joins TRBV11-1 to TRBJ1-1, with 9 bases identical to TRBD1. J gave up 6 bases and V 5 bases, and 10 bases lay outside the gene matches. From germline, CDR1 is SGHAT and CDR2 FQDESV (reference sequence). CDR3 size: 15 residues. The CDR3 spells CASSPRDRAFAEAFF. As DNA, the CDR3 is TGTGCCAGCAGCCCCAGGGACAGGGCGTTCGCTGAAGCTTTCTTT.

The chain carries TRBV2 and TRBJ1-2; 8 nucleotides agree with TRBD1. This CDR3 is built from 15 residues. The germline CDR1 and CDR2 sequences are SNHLY and FYNNEI. The V segment lost 8 bases and the J segment 0 bases; nucleotides outside the gene matches: 8. CDR3 residues: CASLRTGNSNYGYTF. The CDR3 DNA sequence: TGTGCCAGCCTAAGGACAGGGAACTCTAACTATGGCTACACCTTC.

The J gene is TRBJ2-7, the V gene TRBV5-1, with D perhaps TRBD2 (6 bases). V was clipped by 4 bases and J by 3 bases, with 23 bases between them. CDR3 size: 17 residues. Germline CDR1 SGHRS, CDR2 YFSETQ. The CDR3 DNA reads as TGCGCCAGCAGCCCGGGGACTCGCGCCTTAAATTACTACGAGCAGTACTTC. It specifies CASSPGTRALNYYEQYF.

This clone was counted between two and nine times. This sequence joins TRBV7-9 and TRBJ2-5, with 12 bases matching TRBD1. The CDR3 is 18 residues long. The ends lost 1 base at V and 5 bases at J; junction bases unmatched: 11. The germline V gene has CDR1 SEHNR and CDR2 FQNEAQ (reference sequence). The chain's CDR3 is CASSLEGAGTGGYETQYF. The CDR3 region has the DNA TGTGCCAGCAGCTTAGAGGGCGCCGGGACAGGGGGCTACGAGACCCAGTACTTC.

The V call is TRBV18, the J call TRBJ2-5, with 9 bases aligning to TRBD2. The CDR3 is made up of 15 amino acids. Germline assignment: CDR1 KGHSH and CDR2 LQKENI. V was clipped by 5 bases and J by 5 bases; unmatched bases: 9. The CDR3 region has the DNA TGTGCCAGCTCAAGCGAGCGGGGGGACTGGGAGACCCAGTACTTC. It specifies CASSSERGDWETQYF.

V is TRBV4-1 and J is TRBJ2-3; 7 bases map to TRBD2. The CDR3 loop spans 17 amino acids. The germline CDR1 and CDR2 sequences are MGHRA and YSYEKL. V dropped 0 bases and J dropped 0; count of bases not matched to a gene: 6. The CDR3 DNA reads TGCGCCAGCAGCCAAGATTTTGGCGGGGGAAGCACAGATACGCAGTATTTT. Translated, it gives CASSQDFGGGSTDTQYF.

The chain recombines TRBV19 with TRBJ1-2, with 7 bases identical to TRBD1. There are 14 residues in the CDR3. Germline V gene lookup returns CDR1 LNHDA and CDR2 SQIVND (reference sequence). V lost 7 bases, J lost 4 bases, and 9 bases stayed unmatched. The CDR3 is CASTLTGSRYGYTF. DNA for the CDR3: TGTGCCAGTACCCTGACAGGGTCGCGCTATGGCTACACCTTC.

The rearrangement uses TRBV6-5 and TRBJ1-2; D uncertain. CDR1 is MNHEY, CDR2 SVGAGI, per germline. Trimming removed 6 bases from V and 4 bases from J, with 12 bases in between. This CDR3 contains 13 residues. The chain's CDR3 is CASSREGSYGYTF. The CDR3, as DNA: TGTGCCAGCAGCCGAGAGGGCAGCTATGGCTACACCTTC.

The genes are TRBV5-6 and TRBJ2-7, with TRBD1 identical over 11 bases. Germline V lookup: CDR1 SGHDT, CDR2 YYEEEE. With V trimmed by 4 bases and J by 7 bases, 7 bases remained unmatched. The CDR3 spans 14 residues. CDR3 region: CASSHGQGAGEQYF. CDR3 DNA sequence: TGTGCCAGCAGCCATGGACAGGGGGCGGGAGAGCAGTACTTC.

This clone was found once. V gene TRBV10-3 combines with J gene TRBJ1-1, with a tentative D call TRBD1 (6 bases). The CDR3 covers 13 residues. Germline values: CDR1 ENHRY, CDR2 SYGVKD. V lost 2 bases to trimming and J lost 11 bases, with 15 bases between them. In DNA, the CDR3 is TGTGCCATCAGTGAGCCAAGAACAGGGTTGGCTTTCTTT. Translation gives CAISEPRTGLAFF.

The V call is TRBV9, the J call TRBJ2-3; D not resolved. CDR3 length: 15 amino acids. Deletions cut 0 bases from V and 3 bases from J, with 11 bases between. Germline assignment: CDR1 SGDLS and CDR2 YYNGEE. The CDR3 nucleotides are TGTGCCAGCAGCGTAGCAAGCTGGGCTACAGATACGCAGTATTTT. Translating it yields CASSVASWATDTQYF.